The source of this T cell receptor beta chain is a study of blood T cell repertoires in COVID-19. Study-wide background: The samples span acute and convalescent COVID-19 from the United States, Italy and Spain. Nucleic acid was either cDNA or gDNA, and it came from T cells, B-cell-depleted T cells, or PBMCs.

Profiling relied on immunoSEQ multiplex PCR, and the TCRdb table lists in-frame clones only, not all of them. The sample yields about 120,000 clones, approximately 85% seen once. The receptor was derived from an elderly woman with acute or convalescent COVID-19. Sample: peripheral blood.

Here the CDR3 DNA reads TGTGCCAGCACTCGGACAGGGGATACGCAGTATTTT. This encodes CASTRTGDTQYF. The chain couples TRBV5-4 to TRBJ2-3; 8 bases are a match to TRBD1. J was trimmed by 6 bases and V by 6 bases; bases with no gene match: 3. The germline V gene has CDR1 SGHNT and CDR2 YYREEE (reference sequence). The CDR3 is 12 residues long.